The clone carrying this T cell receptor (beta chain) came up many times. Its antigen is unidentified. The data are from a study of response to subunit inactivated influenza vaccine. Whole-study results and caveats: The authors suggested that few new T cells are recruited per seasonal influenza vaccination.

TCRdb re-called the RT-PCR reads with MiXCR, one entry per CDR3 protein. The sample has 150,000 to 200,000 distinct CDR3 sequences; nearly 9.5% are singletons. Germline values: CDR1 SGHTA, CDR2 FQGNSA. This CDR3 spans 14 amino acids. V dropped 1 base and J dropped 7; count of bases not matched to a gene: 2. The chain links TRBV7-2 to TRBJ2-1, with 9 bases identical to TRBD2. The source is a man over 45 who received an inactivated influenza vaccine. The sequences come from non-naive T cells sorted from PBMCs, collected on the day of vaccination. CDR3 bases: TGTGCCAGCAGCTTAGGACTAGCGGTTAATGAGCAGTTCTTC. As protein: CASSLGLAVNEQFF.